A single sample gave rise to the 26 T cell receptor beta chains below, sequenced in a study of control samples from healthy donors and cancer patients. Some clones are missing from TCRdb's copy, which holds only in-frame ones; the method was immunoSEQ multiplex PCR. The table shows about 92,000 clones, with more than 75% occurring only once. The specimen sequenced was blood. The receptors shown here come from a woman aged 60-75 years in good health.

The rearrangement uses TRBV11-3 and TRBJ2-2; D is unclear. This CDR3 is built from 14 residues. Trimming removed 3 bases from V and 6 bases from J, with 11 bases in between. The germline V gene has CDR1 SGHNT and CDR2 YENEEA. The CDR3 spells CASSLFRSAGELFF. In nucleotides, the CDR3 is TGTGCCAGCAGCTTGTTTCGGTCTGCCGGGGAGCTGTTTTTT.

J is TRBJ1-2 and V is TRBV3-1 (or the pseudogene TRBV3-2), with 7 positions matching TRBD1. Per germline, CDR1 LGHDT and CDR2 YNNKEL (reference sequence). V lost 0 bases to trimming and J lost 0 bases; unmatched junction nucleotides: 4. The CDR3 is made up of 16 amino acids. CDR3: CASSQDWTGANYGYTF. The DNA of the CDR3 is TGTGCCAGCAGCCAAGATTGGACAGGAGCTAACTATGGCTACACCTTC.

In its sample, this clone was seen a few times. Within the sample, other DNA sequences also encode this same CDR3. V is TRBV7-9 and J is TRBJ2-7; the D is unclear. Looked up from germline, CDR1 is SEHNR and CDR2 is FQNEAQ (reference sequence). The CDR3 contains 14 residues. V was trimmed by 1 base and J by 3 bases, leaving 10 bases between them. The CDR3, as DNA: TGTGCCAGCAGCTTAGAGGGCAGCAGCTACGAGCAGTACTTC. It encodes CASSLEGSSYEQYF.

This rearrangement joins TRBV7-2 to TRBJ2-3, with TRBD2 matching over 9 bases. The germline V gene has CDR1 SGHTA and CDR2 FQGNSA. V shed 5 bases, J shed 4 bases, and the junction held 7 bases outside the gene matches. The CDR3 length is 15 residues. The CDR3 reads CASSKTSGRADTQYF. The CDR3 bases are TGTGCCAGCAGCAAGACTAGCGGTAGGGCAGATACGCAGTATTTT.

The chain links TRBV2 to TRBJ1-4, with 8 bases aligning to TRBD1. Looked up from germline, CDR1 is SNHLY and CDR2 is FYNNEI. The CDR3 runs 14 residues. The junction had 7 bases not matched to a gene; V was cut back by 10 bases and J by 3 bases. This CDR3 reads CATKGQGSNEKLFF. The CDR3 nucleotides are TGTGCCACCAAAGGACAGGGATCTAATGAAAAACTGTTTTTT.

This sequence joins TRBV6-4 and TRBJ1-3, with D perhaps matching TRBD1 (5 bases). Deletions cut 9 bases from V and 4 bases from J, with 19 bases between. The CDR3 loop spans 15 amino acids. Germline loops: CDR1 MRHNA, CDR2 SNTAGT. The CDR3 DNA is TGTGCCAGGAGGGGAGTCGCAGGTGCCGGAAACACCATATATTTT. This gives the protein CARRGVAGAGNTIYF.

V and J are TRBV11-3 and TRBJ2-2; 11 positions match TRBD2. J lost 6 bases, V lost 5 bases, and 14 bases had no gene match. The CDR3 length is 18 residues. Germline-derived CDR1 and CDR2 are SGHNT and YENEEA. CDR3 loop: CASSLTWSSGGQAGELFF. As DNA, the CDR3 is TGTGCCAGCAGCCTGACTTGGTCTAGCGGGGGGCAGGCCGGGGAGCTGTTTTTT. Together with reference TRBV11-3 and TRBJ2-2, the CDR3 gives the full variable domain: EAGVVQSPRYKIIEKKQPVAFWCNPISGHNTLYWYLQNLGQGPELLIRYENEEAVDDSQLPKDRFSAERLKGVDSTLKIQPAELGDSAVYLCASSLTWSSGGQAGELFFGEGSRLTVL.

J is TRBJ2-7 and V is TRBV18; D is possibly TRBD1 (6 bases). CDR3 length equals 15 residues. The germline V and J ends were trimmed by 0 bases and 2 bases, with 11 bases remaining between them. Germline V gene data show CDR1 as KGHSH and CDR2 as LQKENI. CDR3 protein: CASSPPTGQTYEQYF. The CDR3, as DNA: TGTGCCAGCTCACCACCAACAGGGCAGACCTACGAGCAGTACTTC.

This clone was counted a few times. V usage is TRBV2 and J usage is TRBJ2-1; D gene unclear. The CDR3 is 13 amino acids. V was pared by 1 base and J by 8 bases, with 9 bases between. Germline V gives CDR1 SNHLY, CDR2 FYNNEI. The CDR3 nucleotides are TGTGCCAGCAGTGAAGAGCCTAGGGATGAGCAGTTCTTC. Translation gives CASSEEPRDEQFF.

CDR3 amino acids: CASSKAETGEKLFF. In DNA, the CDR3 is TGTGCCAGCAGCAAAGCGGAGACAGGTGAAAAACTGTTTTTT. This chain uses TRBV21-1 with TRBJ1-4; TRBD1 is the table's D call, not checked against the DNA. TRBV21-1 is flagged as a pseudogene. CDR3 length: 14 amino acids.

The chain combines TRBV6-2 or TRBV6-3 with TRBJ2-4; D gene uncertain. V was shortened by 6 bases and J by 4 bases, with 16 bases between the two germline ends. The CDR3 is 15 amino acids. CDR1 MNHEY and CDR2 SVGEGT come from the germline V gene. This CDR3 reads CASSFLEFPKNIQYF. In DNA, the CDR3 is TGTGCCAGCAGCTTTCTAGAGTTCCCTAAAAACATTCAGTACTTC.

The genes are TRBV11-2 and TRBJ1-1; 8 bases are shared with TRBD1. With V trimmed by 2 bases and J by 5 bases, 7 bases remained unmatched. Germline CDR1 reads SGHAT; CDR2 reads FQNNGV. The CDR3 spans 15 residues. CDR3 DNA: TGTGCCAGCAGCTTACAGGGGGCGGGTGGGACTGAAGCTTTCTTT. Its protein product is CASSLQGAGGTEAFF.

Here the CDR3 DNA reads TGTGCCAGCAGCCAAGAAGTAGGACAGGGTGCTTACGAGCAGTACTTC. Translation: CASSQEVGQGAYEQYF. The rearrangement links TRBV4-2 to TRBJ2-7; 8 bases agree with TRBD1. This CDR3 is 16 amino acids long. Germline V CDR1 and CDR2: LGHNA, YNFKEQ. J lost 4 bases, V lost 0 bases, and 8 bases had no gene match.

The chain has TRBV11-2 and TRBJ2-2; perhaps TRBD1 as D (6 bases). Germline-derived CDR1 and CDR2 are SGHAT and FQNNGV. V was shortened by 5 bases and J by 1 base, with 11 bases between the two germline ends. The CDR3 loop spans 15 amino acids. CDR3 coding DNA: TGTGCCAGCAGCGCCAACAGGGTGAACACCGGGGAGCTGTTTTTT. Encoded protein: CASSANRVNTGELFF. The entire variable domain, with the rest obtained from reference TRBV11-2 and TRBJ2-2, is as follows: EAGVAQSPRYKIIEKRQSVAFWCNPISGHATLYWYQQILGQGPKLLIQFQNNGVVDDSQLPKDRFSAERLKGVDSTLKIQPAKLEDSAVYLCASSANRVNTGELFFGEGSRLTVL.

This chain uses TRBV7-8 with TRBJ1-2; tentative D call: TRBD1 (6 bases). This CDR3 is 14 amino acids long. The germline V and J ends were trimmed by 5 bases and 6 bases, with 16 bases remaining between them. The germline CDR1 and CDR2 sequences are SGHVS and FQNEAQ. The CDR3 protein is CASSDSQGKHGYTF. The CDR3 nucleotides are TGTGCCAGCAGCGATTCCCAGGGGAAACATGGCTACACCTTC.

The chain recombines TRBV27 with TRBJ1-1; D is uncertain. Between the trimmed V and J ends, which lost 6 bases and 1 base, there was a span of 9 bases. The CDR3 loop spans 13 amino acids. Per germline, CDR1 MNHEY and CDR2 SMNVEV (reference sequence). CDR3 in DNA: TGTGCCAGCAGATGGGAAGGGAACACTGAAGCTTTCTTT. This encodes CASRWEGNTEAFF.

This sequence joins TRBV11-2 and TRBJ2-2; D is unclear. V lost 4 bases and J 3 bases, leaving 9 bases between the germline ends. CDR1 is SGHAT, CDR2 FQNNGV, per germline. The CDR3 is 14 amino acids. CDR3 region: CASSSNSHTGELFF. CDR3 sequence (DNA): TGTGCCAGCAGCTCTAACAGCCACACCGGGGAGCTGTTTTTT.

This sequence joins TRBV19 and TRBJ2-2; D not resolved. V was shortened by 10 bases and J by 4 bases, with 16 bases between the two germline ends. The CDR3 spans 14 residues. CDR1 and CDR2 from the germline V gene are LNHDA and SQIVND (reference sequence). CDR3 residues: CATRTSPVTGELFF. DNA of the CDR3: TGTGCCACCCGGACCTCTCCTGTCACCGGGGAGCTGTTTTTT.

The chain links TRBV11-2 to TRBJ1-3; D not certain. Germline CDR1 reads SGHAT; CDR2 reads FQNNGV. Trimming cost V 4 bases and J 4 bases, with 14 bases left between them. The length of the CDR3 is 15 residues. CDR3: CASSSAPVSGNTIYF. The DNA of the CDR3 is TGTGCCAGCAGCTCTGCCCCGGTGTCCGGAAACACCATATATTTT.

This sequence joins TRBV2 and TRBJ2-2; D could derive from TRBD1 or TRBD2 (5 bases each). V was pared by 7 bases and J by 4 bases, with 13 bases between. The CDR3 spans 14 residues. Germline V gene lookup returns CDR1 SNHLY and CDR2 FYNNEI. CDR3 nucleotides: TGTGCCAGCAATAGAGGGGTGGGCACCGGGGAGCTGTTTTTT. Protein: CASNRGVGTGELFF.

CDR3 region: CASSRLISDISPQHF. For the CDR3, the DNA is TGCGCCAGCAGCCGCCTTATCAGTGATATCAGCCCCCAGCATTTT. This sequence joins TRBV4-1 and TRBJ1-5; unclear D gene. V shed 4 bases and J shed 10 bases, with 20 bases lying between them. This CDR3 contains 15 residues. Germline V gene lookup returns CDR1 MGHRA and CDR2 YSYEKL.

This sequence joins TRBV4-1 and TRBJ2-7, with a tentative D call TRBD2 (5 bases). V shed 1 base and J shed 3 bases, with 10 bases lying between them. Per the germline V gene, CDR1 is MGHRA and CDR2 is YSYEKL. CDR3 length: 14 amino acids. CDR3 in amino acids: CASSQVDFDYEQYF. DNA for the CDR3: TGCGCCAGCAGCCAAGTGGACTTCGACTACGAGCAGTACTTC.

The chain has TRBV10-1 and TRBJ1-6; a possible D gene is TRBD1 (5 bases). The V end was cut by 7 bases, the J end by 4 bases, with 8 bases between. The CDR3 runs to 13 residues. Per germline, CDR1 WNHNN and CDR2 SYGVQD (reference sequence). The CDR3, as DNA: TGCGCCAGCAAGACAGTTTATAATTCACCCCTCCACTTT. This codes for CASKTVYNSPLHF.

The chain employs TRBV6-4 and TRBJ2-1; 11 bases align to TRBD2. J gave up 8 bases and V 6 bases, and 9 bases lay outside the gene matches. Germline V gene data show CDR1 as MRHNA and CDR2 as SNTAGT. The CDR3 has 15 residues. DNA for the CDR3: TGTGCCAGCAGCGTACTAGCGGGAGTTGTCTATGAGCAGTTCTTC. Residues: CASSVLAGVVYEQFF.

This rearrangement joins TRBV19 to TRBJ1-6, with no clear D. The CDR3 consists of 13 residues. V lost 6 bases and J 6 bases, leaving 9 bases between the germline ends. Germline-derived CDR1 and CDR2 are LNHDA and SQIVND (reference sequence). This CDR3 reads CASSTTSNSPLHF. CDR3 sequence (DNA): TGTGCCAGTAGCACAACCAGTAATTCACCCCTCCACTTT.

This clone was observed at least ten times. The chain couples TRBV19 to TRBJ2-7; tentative D call: TRBD1 (5 bases). The V and J ends lost 7 bases and 3 bases respectively, with 13 bases between them. Per the germline V gene, CDR1 is LNHDA and CDR2 is SQIVND (reference sequence). This CDR3 has 13 residues. CDR3 in DNA: TGTGCCAGTACTGAGACAGTTGGCTACGAGCAGTACTTC. Its protein product is CASTETVGYEQYF. The full variable domain, rest sourced from reference TRBV19 and TRBJ2-7, is DGGITQSPKYLFRKEGQNVTLSCEQNLNHDAMYWYRQDPGQGLRLIYYSQIVNDFQKGDIAEGYSVSREKKESFPLTVTSAQKNPTAFYLCASTETVGYEQYFGPGTRLTVT.